The entry below gives a single T cell receptor beta chain sequence along with its context. This sample was taken from a study of quantifying T cell responses using KT2 cells. Study at large: TCR alpha and beta constant-region primers primed reverse transcription of RNA. A predetermined fluorescence threshold ended the second PCR, run as a qPCR.

This CDR3 region has 13 residues. Between the trimmed V and J ends, which lost 1 base and 6 bases, there was a span of 9 bases. An oligo carrying a UMI was ligated to the cDNA 3' end. The first PCR ran 3 to 5 cycles with an equimolar RC1.1 and RC1.2 beta primer mix. Separate processing of TCR alpha and beta chains began at the second PCR. TCRdb re-called the UMI-ligation and nested PCR reads through MiXCR, storing one row per CDR3 protein. The sample lists fewer than 40,000 distinct CDR3 sequences; more than 7% were seen once. KT2, a clone with a known TCR, was spiked into unfractionated PBMC. Sequenced sample: PBMCs spiked with cells of the T cell clone KT2. This TCR came from a human donor. The rearrangement uses TRBV12-3 or TRBV12-4 and TRBJ1-1; D possibly corresponds to TRBD1 (6 bases). The CDR3 nucleotides read TGTGCCAGCAGTTTAGGGACAGCGCCTGAAGCTTTCTTT. Residues: CASSLGTAPEAFF.